This T cell receptor (beta chain) stems from a study of identical twins. General observations from the study: Conclusions leaned on cross-sectional statistical analysis and did not track the same donors over time. Sequences that were beta out-of-frame showed weaker excess twin sharing.

This CDR3 comprises 16 residues. V was cut by 2 bases and J by 3 bases, with 16 bases left in between. CDR1 and CDR2 from the germline V gene are PRHDT and FYEKMQ (reference sequence). cDNA molecules carried unique molecular identifiers, and template switching added a universal primer site. Via MiXCR, TCRdb re-called the 5' RACE reads, giving one row per CDR3 protein. Among around 500,000 distinct CDR3 sequences listed, approximately 15% were seen once. As for this clonotype: What it recognizes is unknown.

These same data were also listed under a study on yellow fever vaccine responses in identical twins.

The sequencing input was CD4+ T cells sorted from blood. The rearrangement joins TRBV13 to TRBJ1-2; D is unclear. The receptor comes from a woman between 18 and 30 years old in good health. Written as DNA, the CDR3 is TGTGCCAGCAGCTTAAGATATTCCATTGGGGACTATGGCTACACCTTC. Encoded protein: CASSLRYSIGDYGYTF.